This entry lists 10 T cell receptor beta chains sequenced from one sample in a study of identical twins. TCRdb called the 5' RACE reads again in MiXCR, with one record for every CDR3 protein. The top ten clones hold 12% of a sample with 350,000 to 450,000 distinct CDR3 sequences, roughly 18% of them seen once. The sequenced material came from naive T cells sorted from blood. The receptors stem from a man aged 45-65 years in good health.

The chain joins TRBV4-2 to TRBJ2-3; 10 bases map to TRBD2. Germline CDR1 reads LGHNA; CDR2 reads YNFKEQ. V was pared by 1 base and J by 3 bases, with 10 bases of the junction left unmatched. The CDR3 is 18 amino acids. The CDR3 protein is CASSQVVSSGSLTDTQYF. In DNA, the CDR3 is TGTGCCAGCAGCCAAGTTGTGTCTAGCGGGAGTTTGACAGATACGCAGTATTTT.

This clonotype appeared many times. The chain recombines TRBV7-2 with TRBJ2-3; D is ambiguous. CDR1 and CDR2 (germline): SGHTA, FQGNSA. V lost 0 bases and J lost 0, with 7 bases in between. The CDR3 runs to 15 residues. The CDR3 loop is CASSLAVLSTDTQYF. The CDR3 DNA follows: TGTGCCAGCAGCTTAGCTGTTTTAAGCACAGATACGCAGTATTTT.

In this sample, this clonotype turned up a few times. The gene calls are TRBV20-1 and TRBJ1-2, with a possible D match to TRBD1 (6 bases). The length of the CDR3 is 13 residues. Germline-derived CDR1 and CDR2 are DFQATT and SNEGSKA (reference sequence). Trimming cost V 4 bases and J 4 bases, with 13 bases left between them. This chain's CDR3 is CSATRDTFYGYTF. As DNA, the CDR3 is TGCAGTGCTACCCGGGACACTTTCTATGGCTACACCTTC.

This clonotype has a count of ten or more. The CDR3 DNA reads TGCAGTGCTAGTGGCCCTACTACGCAAGAGACCCAGTACTTC. Protein: CSASGPTTQETQYF. The chain carries TRBV20-1 and TRBJ2-5, with no clear D. From germline, CDR1 is DFQATT and CDR2 SNEGSKA (reference sequence). There are 14 residues in the CDR3. The V end was cut by 3 bases, the J end by 2 bases, with 13 bases between.

This clonotype was detected only a few times. The CDR3 spells CSVPRQGGFYF. Here the CDR3 DNA reads TGCAGCGTGCCCAGACAGGGAGGCTTTTATTTT. The chain has TRBV29-1 and TRBJ2-3; tentatively, D is TRBD1 (7 bases). This CDR3 is 11 amino acids long. Looked up from germline, CDR1 is SQVTM and CDR2 is ANQGSEA. The V end lost 6 bases, the J end lost 15 bases, and 19 bases lay between the germline ends.

The rearrangement joins TRBV5-1 to TRBJ2-5; a weak D match, TRBD1 (5 bases). The V gene lost 3 bases and the J gene lost 9 bases, with 21 bases spanning the gap. The CDR3 runs 15 residues. Germline V CDR1 and CDR2: SGHRS, YFSETQ. The CDR3 region is CASSSNTGSARPQYF. The DNA for the CDR3 is TGCGCCAGCAGCTCAAACACAGGCTCCGCCCGGCCCCAGTACTTC. Full variable domain (outside the CDR3, taken from reference TRBV5-1 and TRBJ2-5): KAGVTQTPRYLIKTRGQQVTLSCSPISGHRSVSWYQQTPGQGLQFLFEYFSETQRNKGNFPGRFSGRQFSNSRSEMNVSTLELGDSALYLCASSSNTGSARPQYFGPGTRLLVL.

This clonotype has ten or more counts. V gene TRBV12-3 or TRBV12-4 combines with J gene TRBJ2-1; TRBD1 matches at 11 bases. J gave up 7 bases and V 6 bases, and 8 bases lay outside the gene matches. The CDR3 contains 15 residues. The CDR3 nucleotides read TGTGCCAGCAGACTCGGGACAGGGGGAGAGAATGAGCAGTTCTTC. Translating gives CASRLGTGGENEQFF.

At least ten counts were recorded for this clonotype. The chain is built from TRBV29-1 and TRBJ1-2, with TRBD1 matching 8 bases. The CDR3 sequence is 15 residues long. In germline, CDR1 is SQVTM, CDR2 ANQGSEA. With 0 bases clipped from V and 8 bases from J, the junction kept 11 bases outside the gene matches. The CDR3 loop is CSVEDLVDREGGYTF. CDR3 nucleotides: TGCAGCGTTGAAGATCTCGTGGACAGGGAAGGAGGCTACACCTTC.

The V gene is TRBV27, the J gene TRBJ2-5; D is ambiguous. The CDR3 runs to 13 residues. Per the germline V gene, CDR1 is MNHEY and CDR2 is SMNVEV (reference sequence). With 5 bases removed from V and 2 bases from J, the gap between germline ends came to 9 bases. The CDR3 region has the DNA TGTGCCAGCAGTCCCGGGCGTCAAGAGACCCAGTACTTC. Its translation: CASSPGRQETQYF.

The chain joins TRBV5-1 to TRBJ2-1; TRBD2 agrees at 13 bases. There are 16 residues in the CDR3. Germline V gene sequence: CDR1 SGHRS, CDR2 YFSETQ. The ends lost 4 bases at V and 8 bases at J; junction bases unmatched: 9. The CDR3 region is CASSGPGTSGDYEQFF. In DNA form, the CDR3 reads TGCGCCAGCAGCGGGCCCGGGACTAGCGGGGACTATGAGCAGTTCTTC.